This TCR beta chain was retrieved from a study of cytomegalovirus exposure and HLA in healthy donors. Study-wide points: Both high specificity and high sensitivity reportedly marked the classifier's diagnosis of cytomegalovirus status.

Both 60 Vbeta primers and 13 Jbeta primers went into the PCR. Assay: immunoSEQ multiplex PCR; the TCRdb copy retains only in-frame clones and omits some. The profile shows 130,000 to 150,000 clones, roughly 79% of them singletons. For this clone: Antigen specificity is unknown.

J lost 2 bases, V lost 4 bases, and 4 bases had no gene match. This CDR3 has 17 amino acids. Germline V CDR1 and CDR2: SGHDN, FVKESK. The chain links TRBV14 to TRBJ2-3; 15 nucleotides match TRBD2. The sample was PBMCs. The sequence was obtained from a male donor in good health and CMV-seronegative. CDR3 DNA sequence: TGTGCCAGCAGCCCCGGGACTAGCGGGGGGCACACAGATACGCAGTATTTT. Translated, it gives CASSPGTSGGHTDTQYF.